The 29 T cell receptor beta chains in this list originate from one sample, sequenced in a study of human T cells and chemical hapten exposure. TCRdb redid the calling of the RACE reads with MiXCR, one entry per CDR3 protein. The profile covers 50,000 to 65,000 distinct CDR3 sequences, with about 10% appearing a single time and 3.5% to 4.5% taken by the ten largest. This sample's time point: pre-sensitization, week 0. The treatment: therapeutic diphenylcyclopropenone sensitization with weekly scalp DPC. The input for sequencing was whole blood, taken in connection with sensitization to the hapten diphenylcyclopropenone (DPC). All receptors come from a woman aged 40 to 50 with alopecia areata. Some clones in this sample may be carry-over from other donors' samples.

This clonotype was found many times. The V gene is TRBV12-3 or TRBV12-4, the J gene TRBJ2-2; D gene ambiguous. V lost 3 bases to trimming and J lost 6 bases, with 5 bases between them. The CDR3 is 12 amino acids. Here the CDR3 reads CASSFTAGELFF. The CDR3 DNA is TGTGCCAGCAGTTTTACCGCCGGGGAGCTGTTTTTT.

This clonotype was seen more than once but under ten times. The chain joins TRBV6-1 to TRBJ1-2, with 9 positions matching TRBD1. Germline CDR1 is MNHNS and CDR2 is SASEGT. Trimming at V came to 0 bases and at J to 12 bases, leaving 17 bases not matched to a gene. The CDR3 covers 17 residues. The CDR3 sequence is CASSEAINVRTGEADTF. CDR3 nucleotide sequence: TGTGCCAGCAGTGAAGCGATTAATGTTAGGACAGGGGAGGCCGACACCTTC.

This clonotype was counted only a few times. V usage is TRBV9 and J usage is TRBJ2-7; D is perhaps TRBD1 or TRBD2 (5 bases each). The CDR3 has 15 amino acids. V was shortened by 0 bases and J by 0 bases, with 10 bases between the two germline ends. The germline CDR1 and CDR2 sequences are SGDLS and YYNGEE. The CDR3 DNA follows: TGTGCCAGCAGCGTAGAGGCAGGGAGCTCCTACGAGCAGTACTTC. Its protein product is CASSVEAGSSYEQYF.

CDR3 amino acids: CSVVGSRNTGELFF. In DNA form, the CDR3 reads TGCAGCGTTGTGGGCAGCAGGAACACCGGGGAGCTGTTTTTT. The chain recombines TRBV29-1 with TRBJ2-2; D call uncertain. The ends were cut back, 4 bases at V and 1 base at J, with 10 bases in the middle. The CDR3 sequence is 14 residues long. Germline V gives CDR1 SQVTM, CDR2 ANQGSEA.

This sequence joins TRBV7-8 and TRBJ2-1, with a weak D call TRBD2 (5 bases). The CDR3 consists of 16 residues. V gave up 1 base and J gave up 7 bases, with 17 bases separating them. Germline assignment: CDR1 SGHVS and CDR2 FQNEAQ. The CDR3 region is CASSLGAGVIRNEQFF. Here the CDR3 DNA reads TGTGCCAGCAGCTTAGGGGCCGGGGTGATTAGGAATGAGCAGTTCTTC.

The J gene is TRBJ1-3, the V gene TRBV7-2; no firm D call. Trimming took 4 bases from V and 0 from J, leaving 13 bases between them. There are 16 residues in the CDR3. Germline V gives CDR1 SGHTA, CDR2 FQGNSA. The chain's CDR3 is CASSSETAASGNTIYF. In DNA form, the CDR3 reads TGTGCCAGCAGCTCCGAAACAGCGGCCTCTGGAAACACCATATATTTT.

This rearrangement joins TRBV20-1 to TRBJ2-3; no clear D. This CDR3 comprises 15 residues. Deletions cut 0 bases from V and 2 bases from J, with 12 bases between. CDR1 is DFQATT, CDR2 SNEGSKA, per germline (reference sequence). CDR3 in DNA: TGCAGTGCTAGAGATGTAGTAGATTACACAGATACGCAGTATTTT. This encodes CSARDVVDYTDTQYF.

This chain joins TRBV29-1 and TRBJ1-5; perhaps TRBD1 as D (6 bases). Germline CDR1 is SQVTM and CDR2 is ANQGSEA. V gave up 5 bases and J gave up 2 bases, with 16 bases separating them. The CDR3 has 15 residues. The CDR3 DNA sequence: TGCAGCGTTCTGACCGTAGGGGGGGGCAATCAGCCCCAGCATTTT. Encoded protein: CSVLTVGGGNQPQHF. Full variable domain (outside the CDR3, taken from reference TRBV29-1 and TRBJ1-5): SAVISQKPSRDICQRGTSLTIQCQVDSQVTMMFWYRQQPGQSLTLIATANQGSEATYESGFVIDKFPISRPNLTFSTLTVSNMSPEDSSIYLCSVLTVGGGNQPQHFGDGTRLSIL.

The chain combines TRBV7-9 with TRBJ2-2, with a possible D match to TRBD1 (6 bases). The CDR3 consists of 16 residues. Germline values: CDR1 SEHNR, CDR2 FQNEAQ (reference sequence). Trimming removed 5 bases at V and 7 bases at J, with 20 bases between. The CDR3 sequence: CASSPSGRGVDGELFF. In DNA form, the CDR3 reads TGTGCCAGCAGCCCCTCGGGCAGGGGAGTCGACGGGGAGCTGTTTTTT.

The sample holds many counts of this clonotype. V gene TRBV7-9 combines with J gene TRBJ1-6; TRBD1 is a possible D gene (5 bases). V was pared by 5 bases and J by 0 bases, with 14 bases between. The CDR3 length is 17 residues. Germline-derived CDR1 and CDR2 are SEHNR and FQNEAQ (reference sequence). This CDR3 reads CASSRGRAGSYNSPLHF. The CDR3 DNA reads as TGTGCCAGCAGCCGGGGGAGAGCCGGCTCCTATAATTCACCCCTCCACTTT. The complete variable domain, with remaining parts taken from reference TRBV7-9 and TRBJ1-6, reads DTGVSQNPRHKITKRGQNVTFRCDPISEHNRLYWYRQTLGQGPEFLTYFQNEAQLEKSRLLSDRFSAERPKGSFSTLEIQRTEQGDSAMYLCASSRGRAGSYNSPLHFGNGTRLTVT.

This clonotype was recorded many times. This chain links TRBV6-2 or TRBV6-3 with TRBJ2-1; the match to TRBD2 covers 11 bases. V gave up 7 bases and J gave up 2 bases; unmatched junction bases: 13. CDR1 and CDR2 (germline): MNHEY, SVGEGT. This CDR3 region has 18 residues. CDR3 nucleotide sequence: TGTGCCAGCACCCCCCGGGCTAGCGGGAGGAGGACCTACAATGAGCAGTTCTTC. Its protein is CASTPRASGRRTYNEQFF.

This clonotype was counted between two and nine times. V gene TRBV18 combines with J gene TRBJ1-1; D not certain. V shed 1 base and J shed 7 bases, with 10 bases lying between them. The CDR3 extends over 13 amino acids. CDR1 and CDR2 (germline): KGHSH, LQKENI. CDR3 in DNA: TGTGCCAGCTCACCACTGCTCAGCAATGAAGCTTTCTTT. Its protein is CASSPLLSNEAFF.

This chain connects TRBV20-1 to TRBJ1-5; D remains ambiguous. CDR1 DFQATT and CDR2 SNEGSKA come from the germline V gene (reference sequence). The CDR3 is 15 amino acids. Deletions cut 6 bases from V and 0 bases from J, with 15 bases between. The CDR3 coding sequence is TGCAGTGCCAAACAGAGCACATATAGCAATCAGCCCCAGCATTTT. Amino acids: CSAKQSTYSNQPQHF.

V usage is TRBV11-2 and J usage is TRBJ1-5; weak D call: TRBD1 (5 bases). This CDR3 has 14 amino acids. Germline CDR1 SGHAT, CDR2 FQNNGV. V shed 5 bases and J shed 6 bases, with 14 bases lying between them. In nucleotides, the CDR3 is TGTGCCAGCAGCATCCGGGACCCAGGTCAGCCCCAGCATTTT. It translates to CASSIRDPGQPQHF.

The J gene is TRBJ1-2, the V gene TRBV18; the match to TRBD1 covers 10 bases. The CDR3 runs to 15 residues. Germline V gene data show CDR1 as KGHSH and CDR2 as LQKENI. Trimming removed 3 bases from V and 7 bases from J; junction bases left unmatched: 8. The CDR3: CASSPGQGRSSGYTF. The CDR3 DNA reads as TGTGCCAGCTCACCGGGACAGGGGCGCTCCTCTGGCTACACCTTC.

The DNA of the CDR3 is TGTGCCAGCAGTTTTCTTAGCGGGGGGACTAAGACCCAGTACTTC. Its protein is CASSFLSGGTKTQYF. This chain links TRBV27 with TRBJ2-5, with TRBD2 identical over 10 bases. The CDR3 sequence is 15 residues long. The germline CDR1 and CDR2 sequences are MNHEY and SMNVEV (reference sequence). V trimming: 3 bases; J trimming: 6 bases; junction bases outside the gene matches: 7.

This clonotype was detected a few times. V is TRBV6-5 and J is TRBJ2-1; D might be TRBD1 or TRBD2, each matching 5 bases. V was cut by 4 bases and J by 4 bases, with 8 bases left in between. The CDR3 runs to 13 residues. In germline, CDR1 is MNHEY, CDR2 SVGAGI. The CDR3 nucleotides are TGTGCCAGCAGTTGGGGGATTTACAATGAGCAGTTCTTC. Translation: CASSWGIYNEQFF.

This clonotype has only a few counts. This sequence joins TRBV7-6 and TRBJ1-4, with D maybe TRBD1 (6 bases). The CDR3 is 15 amino acids. V dropped 1 base and J dropped 8 bases, with 14 bases sitting between them. Germline CDR1 and CDR2: SGHVS and FNYEAQ. Written as DNA, the CDR3 is TGTGCCAGCAGCTTAGACAGGGTTCTCGGAGAAAAACTGTTTTTT. Translated: CASSLDRVLGEKLFF.

This clonotype turned up a few times. The chain joins TRBV20-1 to TRBJ1-6; possibly TRBD1 for D (5 bases). Germline V lookup: CDR1 DFQATT, CDR2 SNEGSKA (reference sequence). V gave up 0 bases and J gave up 10 bases, with 7 bases separating them. The CDR3 runs to 12 residues. The chain's CDR3 is CSARDQGSPLHF. The CDR3 DNA reads TGCAGTGCTAGAGATCAGGGCTCACCCCTCCACTTT.

The rearrangement links TRBV7-6 to TRBJ2-2; D is undetermined. CDR1 is SGHVS and CDR2 is FNYEAQ in the germline V gene. CDR3 length equals 14 residues. Trimming stripped 5 bases from V and 4 bases from J, with 11 bases between. The CDR3 sequence: CASSRETATGELFF. The CDR3, as DNA: TGTGCCAGCAGCCGAGAAACAGCCACCGGGGAGCTGTTTTTT.

This clonotype has a count of ten or more. The chain has TRBV11-2 and TRBJ2-7, with D tentatively TRBD1 or TRBD2 (5 bases each). Trimming shortened V by 5 bases and J by 0 bases, and 23 bases separated the two germline ends. CDR3 length: 18 amino acids. CDR1 is SGHAT, CDR2 FQNNGV, per germline. This CDR3 is CASSTQMGRRRSSYEQYF. CDR3 nucleotide sequence: TGTGCCAGCAGCACTCAAATGGGACGGAGAAGGAGCTCCTACGAGCAGTACTTC.

This clonotype was detected ten times or more. The chain joins TRBV7-2 to TRBJ1-2, with D uncertain. This CDR3 spans 15 amino acids. The ends were cut back, 0 bases at V and 2 bases at J, with 10 bases in the middle. Germline loops: CDR1 SGHTA, CDR2 FQGNSA. Written as DNA, the CDR3 is TGTGCCAGCAGCTTAGCCACGGGAGACAACTATGGCTACACCTTC. This codes for CASSLATGDNYGYTF.

CDR3 protein: CASSHGTLRGTGELFF. CDR3 DNA: TGTGCCAGCAGCCATGGGACTCTCAGGGGCACCGGGGAGCTGTTTTTT. This sequence joins TRBV11-3 and TRBJ2-2; D might be TRBD1 or TRBD2, each matching 6 bases. V was clipped by 5 bases and J by 4 bases, with 17 bases between them. CDR1 is SGHNT and CDR2 is YENEEA in the germline V gene. The CDR3 is 16 amino acids.

V and J are TRBV29-1 and TRBJ2-1, with 9 bases identical to TRBD2. Trimming removed 5 bases from V and 8 bases from J; junction bases left unmatched: 7. Germline lookup yields CDR1 SQVTM and CDR2 ANQGSEA. The CDR3 covers 13 residues. The CDR3 bases are TGCAGCGTTTTAAGCGGGAGGCCAGATGAGCAGTTCTTC. It specifies CSVLSGRPDEQFF.

This clonotype came up many times. The chain recombines TRBV20-1 with TRBJ2-1; 9 bases line up with TRBD2. CDR1 and CDR2 from the germline V gene are DFQATT and SNEGSKA (reference sequence). The CDR3 consists of 14 residues. After removal of 5 bases from V and 2 bases from J, the junction contained 4 bases not matched to a gene. CDR3 loop: CSARREGPYNEQFF. For the CDR3, the DNA is TGCAGTGCTCGGCGGGAGGGCCCCTACAATGAGCAGTTCTTC.

This clonotype appeared a few times. The chain carries TRBV7-2 and TRBJ1-6; no clear D gene. V was pared by 6 bases and J by 8 bases, with 11 bases between. The CDR3 spans 13 residues. From germline, CDR1 is SGHTA and CDR2 FQGNSA. In nucleotides, the CDR3 is TGTGCCAGCAGTTCGACGGGATATTCACCCCTCCACTTT. Translation gives CASSSTGYSPLHF. The variable domain in full, completed from reference TRBV7-2 and TRBJ1-6, reads GAGVSQSPSNKVTEKGKDVELRCDPISGHTALYWYRQSLGQGLEFLIYFQGNSAPDKSGLPSDRFSAERTGGSVSTLTIQRTQQEDSAVYLCASSSTGYSPLHFGNGTRLTVT.

Ten or more counts support this clonotype. The V and J genes are TRBV6-2 or TRBV6-3 and TRBJ2-1, with TRBD2 identical over 14 bases. Germline assignment: CDR1 MNHEY and CDR2 SVGEGT. This CDR3 region has 19 residues. Unmatched junction bases numbered 18, after V lost 4 bases and J lost 10 bases. The CDR3 protein is CASSSIIGRLAGGQNEQFF. CDR3 sequence (DNA): TGTGCCAGCAGTTCGATAATCGGAAGACTAGCGGGGGGGCAAAACGAGCAGTTCTTC.

The V call is TRBV6-5, the J call TRBJ2-1; D is perhaps TRBD1 (5 bases). The CDR3 contains 13 residues. Germline values: CDR1 MNHEY, CDR2 SVGAGI. V dropped 5 bases and J dropped 10 bases, with 15 bases sitting between them. The CDR3 DNA sequence: TGTGCCAGCAGTCCCAACCTGTCAGGGGAGCAGTTCTTC. Translated: CASSPNLSGEQFF.

This clonotype was recorded only once. A much larger clone lies one base from this, so it may be a read error. The chain has TRBV15 and TRBJ1-3; possible D gene TRBD1, 5 bases. The CDR3 sequence is 15 residues long. Germline assignment: CDR1 LNHNV and CDR2 YYDKDF (reference sequence). This CDR3 reads CATARGLWSENTIYF. CDR3 sequence (DNA): TGTGCCACCGCTAGGGGCCTTTGGTCTGAAAACACCATATATTTT.